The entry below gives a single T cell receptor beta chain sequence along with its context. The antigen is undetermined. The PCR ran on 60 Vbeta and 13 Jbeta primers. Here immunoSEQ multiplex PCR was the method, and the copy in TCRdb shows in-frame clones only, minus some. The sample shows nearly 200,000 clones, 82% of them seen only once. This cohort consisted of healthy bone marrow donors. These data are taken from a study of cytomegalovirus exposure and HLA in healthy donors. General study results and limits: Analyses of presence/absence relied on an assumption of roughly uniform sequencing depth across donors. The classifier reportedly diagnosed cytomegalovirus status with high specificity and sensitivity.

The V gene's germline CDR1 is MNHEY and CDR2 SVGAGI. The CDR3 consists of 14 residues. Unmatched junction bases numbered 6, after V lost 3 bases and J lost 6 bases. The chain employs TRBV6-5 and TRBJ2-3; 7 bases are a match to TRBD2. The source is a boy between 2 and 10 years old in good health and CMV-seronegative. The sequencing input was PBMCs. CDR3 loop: CASSYKGRGDTQYF. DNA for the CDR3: TGTGCCAGCAGTTATAAGGGGCGGGGGGATACGCAGTATTTT.